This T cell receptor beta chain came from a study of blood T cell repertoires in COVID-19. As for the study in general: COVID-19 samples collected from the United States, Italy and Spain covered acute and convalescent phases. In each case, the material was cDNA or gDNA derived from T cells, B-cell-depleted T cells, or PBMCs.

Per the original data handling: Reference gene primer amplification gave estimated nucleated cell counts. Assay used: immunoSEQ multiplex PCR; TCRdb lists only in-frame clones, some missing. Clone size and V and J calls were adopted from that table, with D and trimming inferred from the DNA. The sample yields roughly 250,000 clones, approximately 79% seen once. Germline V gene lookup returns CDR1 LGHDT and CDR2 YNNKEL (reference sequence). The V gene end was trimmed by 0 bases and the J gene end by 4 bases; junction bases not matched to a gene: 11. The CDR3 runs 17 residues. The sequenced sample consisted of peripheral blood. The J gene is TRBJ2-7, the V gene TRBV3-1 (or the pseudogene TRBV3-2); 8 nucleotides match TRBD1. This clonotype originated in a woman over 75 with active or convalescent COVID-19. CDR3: CASSQDSGRGLPYEQYF. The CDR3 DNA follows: TGTGCCAGCAGCCAAGATTCGGGCAGGGGGCTACCTTACGAGCAGTACTTC.